These T cell receptor beta chains were read from a single sample in a study of T cell responses to AZD1222 COVID-19 vaccine. Sequencing was performed with immunoSEQ multiplex PCR; in TCRdb, only in-frame clones are kept and a portion is missing. The data show roughly 81,000 clones, with over 75% seen just once and approximately 15% held by the top ten. This sample comprised peripheral blood, obtained on day 0 of AZD1222 vaccination. The receptor source for this set is an adult in good health. The CDR3 runs from the conserved cysteine through the conserved F or W.

cdr3_aa,j_call,v_call
CASSHLAGGYGYTF,TRBJ1-2,TRBV11-1
CASSRRDPALGEQYF,TRBJ2-7,TRBV11-2
CATSTPRGGKSQPQHF,TRBJ1-5,TRBV2
CASSMSGAHTGNTIYF,TRBJ1-3,TRBV19
CASSEDPISGELFF,TRBJ1-4,TRBV6-1
CASSLGTRSYEQYF,TRBJ2-7,TRBV5-5
CASSQGHSYEQYF,TRBJ2-7,TRBV4-2
CASGTSGLSSYNEQFF,TRBJ2-1,TRBV5-1
CTTFGVSSYNEQFF,TRBJ2-1,TRBV1
CASLPGGLVQPQHF,TRBJ1-5,TRBV6-5
CASRWGPNQPQHF,TRBJ1-5,TRBV5-5
CASSPLAGGYEQYF,TRBJ2-7,TRBV28
CASSTTVEAFF,TRBJ1-1,TRBV6-5
CASSLNTEAFF,TRBJ1-1,TRBV19
CASLFTENTEAFF,TRBJ1-1,TRBV12-3/TRBV12-4
CASHTGQGTDTQYF,TRBJ2-3,TRBV19
CSVDRGITMNTEAFF,TRBJ1-1,TRBV29-1
CATSGTGSEPQHF,TRBJ1-5,TRBV24-1
CASSKTYRVSTNEKLFF,TRBJ1-4,TRBV5-1
CASSPQGQPQHF,TRBJ1-5,TRBV7-2